Following are 10 T cell receptor beta chains from one sample sequenced in a study of neurological immune-mediated disorders. TCRdb reprocessed the 5' RACE reads with MiXCR, giving one entry per CDR3 protein. The table lists about 50,000 distinct CDR3 sequences, 10% to 13% of them singletons. The source material was PBMCs. These TCRs come from a man between 70 and 80 years old with HTLV-1-associated myelopathy (HAM/TSP).

This clonotype was counted many times. The rearrangement joins TRBV7-9 to TRBJ2-7; 8 nucleotides line up with TRBD2. The CDR3 contains 15 residues. Losses at the gene ends were 2 bases for V and 6 bases for J; bases not matched to a gene: 9. Per the germline V gene, CDR1 is SEHNR and CDR2 is FQNEAQ (reference sequence). CDR3 loop: CASSLSSGRLAEQYF. CDR3 sequence (DNA): TGTGCCAGCAGCTTATCGAGCGGGAGATTGGCCGAGCAGTACTTC.

This clonotype was recorded at least ten times. V is TRBV15 and J is TRBJ2-1; 11 positions agree with TRBD2. Trimming removed 1 base from V and 3 bases from J; junction bases left unmatched: 11. This CDR3 is 19 amino acids long. Germline CDR1 LNHNV, CDR2 YYDKDF (reference sequence). The CDR3 nucleotides read TGTGCCACCAGCAGAGGCGGGGATAGCGGGAGGGATTTCTACAATGAGCAGTTCTTC. This encodes CATSRGGDSGRDFYNEQFF.

This clonotype was observed many times. The chain couples TRBV7-8 to TRBJ2-4; 8 bases agree with TRBD2. There are 18 residues in the CDR3. The germline V gene has CDR1 SGHVS and CDR2 FQNEAQ. Trimming removed 2 bases from V and 2 bases from J; junction bases left unmatched: 11. The CDR3 DNA reads TGTGCCAGCAGCTTATTCGGACGGCAGCGGGAGACCAAAAACATTCAGTACTTC. This sequence encodes CASSLFGRQRETKNIQYF.

This clonotype was seen repeatedly, ten times or more. The V call is TRBV12-3 or TRBV12-4, the J call TRBJ2-1; possible D gene TRBD2, 5 bases. Trimming left V 7 bases short and J 1 base short, with 17 bases between. The CDR3 has 16 amino acids. Written as DNA, the CDR3 is TGTGCCAGCACCACATTCAGCGGACTTTCCTACAATGAGCAGTTCTTC. This sequence encodes CASTTFSGLSYNEQFF.

CDR3 sequence: CATSESIGTNQPQHF. CDR3 nucleotides: TGTGCCACCAGTGAGTCGATCGGAACCAATCAGCCCCAGCATTTT. The chain uses TRBV24-1 and TRBJ1-5; D is undetermined. The CDR3 has 15 residues. The V and J ends lost 4 bases and 3 bases respectively, with 12 bases between them. From germline, CDR1 is KGHDR and CDR2 SFDVKD.

There are many counts of this clonotype. The chain couples TRBV5-6 to TRBJ1-5; TRBD1 matches at 7 bases. Germline V CDR1 and CDR2: SGHDT, YYEEEE. After removal of 4 bases from V and 2 bases from J, the junction contained 6 bases not matched to a gene. This CDR3 region has 15 residues. CDR3 coding DNA: TGTGCCAGCAGCGCGAGGGGGCTAGGCAATCAGCCCCAGCATTTT. Protein: CASSARGLGNQPQHF.

This clonotype was picked up many times. The J gene is TRBJ1-4, the V gene TRBV28; 7 bases are shared with TRBD1. There are 15 residues in the CDR3. The germline V gene encodes CDR1 MDHEN and CDR2 SYDVKM. The V segment lost 8 bases and the J segment 3 bases; nucleotides outside the gene matches: 9. The chain's CDR3 is CASGTGAGANEKLFF. The CDR3 DNA reads TGTGCCAGCGGAACAGGGGCGGGAGCTAATGAAAAACTGTTTTTT.

This clonotype turned up a few times. The gene calls are TRBV6-6 and TRBJ2-1; D is undetermined. CDR1 is MNHNY, CDR2 SVGAGI, per germline (reference sequence). CDR3 length: 12 residues. V was shortened by 3 bases and J by 8 bases, with 8 bases between the two germline ends. Here the CDR3 reads CASSYIGDEQFF. CDR3 nucleotide sequence: TGTGCCAGCAGTTATATCGGAGATGAGCAGTTCTTC.

This clonotype was recorded many times. The chain employs TRBV5-1 and TRBJ2-1; 9 bases are shared with TRBD2. Germline lookup yields CDR1 SGHRS and CDR2 YFSETQ. CDR3 length: 15 amino acids. V was clipped by 6 bases and J by 5 bases; unmatched bases: 9. The CDR3 region has the DNA TGCGCCAGCAAGCTCCGGCTAGCGGGAAACAATGAGCAGTTCTTC. Translating it yields CASKLRLAGNNEQFF.

This clonotype was found many times. The V call is TRBV6-5, the J call TRBJ2-1; a weak D match, TRBD2 (5 bases). Trimming pared 6 bases from V and 3 bases from J, leaving 18 bases between. Germline V lookup: CDR1 MNHEY, CDR2 SVGAGI. This CDR3 has 16 residues. The CDR3 sequence: CASSPSERPFYNEQFF. Written as DNA, the CDR3 is TGTGCCAGCAGCCCCTCGGAGCGGCCTTTCTACAATGAGCAGTTCTTC.